This T cell receptor (beta chain) was documented in a study of T cell clones after liver transplantation. General study findings and limits: Circulating graft-donor-reactive CD4 TCRbeta sequences fell significantly post-transplant in most of the 8 subjects. Compared with third party-reactive sequences, donor-reactive ones declined more, independent of withdrawal success. In a couple of subjects, few donor cells limited the measurable donor-reactive repertoire.

Thawed unstimulated PBMCs were FACS-sorted by CD3, CD4 and CD8 into two populations. The V end lost 4 bases, the J end lost 0 bases, and 15 bases lay between the germline ends. CDR1 is MNHEY and CDR2 is SMNVEV in the germline V gene (reference sequence). The CDR3 runs to 16 residues. With respect to this clone: Its antigen is unidentified.

Data came from immunoSEQ multiplex PCR; TCRdb stores just in-frame clones and leaves some out. The sample records about 51,000 clones, more than 65% being singletons. The chain links TRBV27 to TRBJ1-1, with D hard to call. This TCR derives from a human patient who received a liver transplant. A subset of T cells may come from the graft donor. Specimen: CD4+ T cells from blood, collected around 54 months after liver transplant. CDR3 loop: CASSSGLIPLNTEAFF. The DNA of the CDR3 is TGTGCCAGCAGTTCCGGGTTAATCCCATTGAACACTGAAGCTTTCTTT.